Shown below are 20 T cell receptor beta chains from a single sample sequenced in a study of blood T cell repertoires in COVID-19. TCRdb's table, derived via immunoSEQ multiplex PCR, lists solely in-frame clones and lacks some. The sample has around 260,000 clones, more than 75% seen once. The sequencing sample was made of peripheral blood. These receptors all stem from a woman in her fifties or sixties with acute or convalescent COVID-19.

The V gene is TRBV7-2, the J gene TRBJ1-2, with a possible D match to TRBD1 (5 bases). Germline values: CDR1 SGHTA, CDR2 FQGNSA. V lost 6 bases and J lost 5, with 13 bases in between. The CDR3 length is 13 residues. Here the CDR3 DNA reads TGTGCCAGCAGTCGCGGGACTTCTTATGGCTACACCTTC. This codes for CASSRGTSYGYTF.

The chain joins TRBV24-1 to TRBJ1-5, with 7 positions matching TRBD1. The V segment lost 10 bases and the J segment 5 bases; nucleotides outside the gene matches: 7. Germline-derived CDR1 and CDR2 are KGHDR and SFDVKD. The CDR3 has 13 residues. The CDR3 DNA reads TGTGCCACGGCACGACAGGGAGATCAGCCCCAGCATTTT. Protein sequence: CATARQGDQPQHF.

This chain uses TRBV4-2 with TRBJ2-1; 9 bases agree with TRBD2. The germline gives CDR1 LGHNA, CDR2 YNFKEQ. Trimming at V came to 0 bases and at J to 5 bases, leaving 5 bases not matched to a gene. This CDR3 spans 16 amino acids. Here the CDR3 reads CASSQDGTSPNNEQFF. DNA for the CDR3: TGTGCCAGCAGCCAAGATGGGACTAGCCCCAACAATGAGCAGTTCTTC.

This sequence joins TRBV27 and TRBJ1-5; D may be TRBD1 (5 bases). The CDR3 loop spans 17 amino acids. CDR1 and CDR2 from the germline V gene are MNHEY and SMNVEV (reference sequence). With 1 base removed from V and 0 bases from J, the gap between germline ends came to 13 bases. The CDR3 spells CASSLWGRISSNQPQHF. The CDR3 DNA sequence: TGTGCCAGCAGTTTATGGGGCAGAATAAGTAGCAATCAGCCCCAGCATTTT.

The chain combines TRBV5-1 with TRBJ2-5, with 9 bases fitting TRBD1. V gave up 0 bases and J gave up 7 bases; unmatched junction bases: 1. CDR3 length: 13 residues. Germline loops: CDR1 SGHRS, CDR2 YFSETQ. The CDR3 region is CASSLGQGGTQYF. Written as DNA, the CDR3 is TGCGCCAGCAGCTTGGGACAGGGGGGGACCCAGTACTTC.

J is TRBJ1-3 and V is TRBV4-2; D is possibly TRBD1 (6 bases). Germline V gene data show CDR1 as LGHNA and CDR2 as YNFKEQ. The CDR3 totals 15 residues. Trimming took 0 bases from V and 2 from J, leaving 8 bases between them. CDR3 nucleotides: TGTGCCAGCAGCCAAGACGACAGGCCTGGAAACACCATATATTTT. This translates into CASSQDDRPGNTIYF.

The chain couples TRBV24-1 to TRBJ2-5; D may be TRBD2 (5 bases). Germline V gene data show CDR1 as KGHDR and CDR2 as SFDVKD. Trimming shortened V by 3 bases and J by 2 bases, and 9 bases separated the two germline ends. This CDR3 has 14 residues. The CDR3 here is CATSDRRAQETQYF. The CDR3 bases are TGTGCCACCAGTGATCGGCGGGCTCAAGAGACCCAGTACTTC.

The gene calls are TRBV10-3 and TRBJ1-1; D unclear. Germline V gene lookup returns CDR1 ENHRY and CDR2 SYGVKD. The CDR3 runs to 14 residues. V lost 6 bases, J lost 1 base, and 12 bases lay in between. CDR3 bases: TGTGCCATCAGCCTCGGACTCTCGAACACTGAAGCTTTCTTT. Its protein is CAISLGLSNTEAFF.

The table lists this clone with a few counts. The CDR3 DNA reads as TGCGCCAGCAGCCAAGATATCGGTTTTGGGAGTAACGAGCAGTACTTC. It translates to CASSQDIGFGSNEQYF. J is TRBJ2-7 and V is TRBV4-3; D might be TRBD2 (5 bases). Germline CDR1 reads LGHNA; CDR2 reads YSLEER. Between the trimmed V and J ends, which lost 0 bases and 5 bases, there was a span of 17 bases. The CDR3 covers 16 residues.

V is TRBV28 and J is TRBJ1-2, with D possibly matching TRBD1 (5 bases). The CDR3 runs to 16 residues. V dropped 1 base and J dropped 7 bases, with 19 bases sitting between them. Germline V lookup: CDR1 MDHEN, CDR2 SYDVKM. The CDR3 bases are TGTGCCAGCAGTTTATTGGGTCGGACACCACGAAGTGGCTACACCTTC. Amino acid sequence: CASSLLGRTPRSGYTF.

This CDR3 is CASSQDARDRGQSFF. The CDR3 region has the DNA TGTGCCAGCAGCCAAGACGCCCGGGACAGGGGGCAATCTTTCTTT. The genes are TRBV3-1 (or the pseudogene TRBV3-2) and TRBJ1-1; TRBD1 aligns across 12 bases. Germline CDR1 LGHDT, CDR2 YNNKEL (reference sequence). V trimming: 0 bases; J trimming: 12 bases; junction bases outside the gene matches: 8. The CDR3 contains 15 residues.

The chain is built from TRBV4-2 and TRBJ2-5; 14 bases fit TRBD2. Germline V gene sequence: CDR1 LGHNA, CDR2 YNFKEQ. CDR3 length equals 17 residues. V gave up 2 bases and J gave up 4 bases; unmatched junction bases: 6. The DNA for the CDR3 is TGTGCCAGCAGCCAACCCGGACTAGCGGGAGGTAGAGAGACCCAGTACTTC. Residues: CASSQPGLAGGRETQYF.

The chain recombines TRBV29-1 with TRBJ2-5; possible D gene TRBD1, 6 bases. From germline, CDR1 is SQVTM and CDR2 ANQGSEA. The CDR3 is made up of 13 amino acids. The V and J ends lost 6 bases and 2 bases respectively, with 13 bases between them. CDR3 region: CSVRGQGQETQYF. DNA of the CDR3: TGCAGCGTAAGAGGCCAGGGGCAAGAGACCCAGTACTTC.

CDR3 DNA: TGTGCCTGGAGTGTACGCTTCGGGGACAGCGAGTTCTTC. Residues: CAWSVRFGDSEFF. The chain links TRBV30 to TRBJ2-1; 7 nucleotides agree with TRBD1. The CDR3 loop spans 13 amino acids. J was trimmed by 14 bases and V by 0 bases; bases with no gene match: 10. The germline CDR1 and CDR2 sequences are GTSNPN and SVGIG (reference sequence).

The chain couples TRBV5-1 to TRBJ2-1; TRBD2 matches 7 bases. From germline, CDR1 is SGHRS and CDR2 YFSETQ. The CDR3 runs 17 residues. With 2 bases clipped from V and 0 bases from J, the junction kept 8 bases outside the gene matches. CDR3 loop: CASSFMSGGGSYNEQFF. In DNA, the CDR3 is TGCGCCAGCAGCTTTATGTCGGGAGGAGGCTCCTACAATGAGCAGTTCTTC. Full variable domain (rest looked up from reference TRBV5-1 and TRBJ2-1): KAGVTQTPRYLIKTRGQQVTLSCSPISGHRSVSWYQQTPGQGLQFLFEYFSETQRNKGNFPGRFSGRQFSNSRSEMNVSTLELGDSALYLCASSFMSGGGSYNEQFFGPGTRLTVL.

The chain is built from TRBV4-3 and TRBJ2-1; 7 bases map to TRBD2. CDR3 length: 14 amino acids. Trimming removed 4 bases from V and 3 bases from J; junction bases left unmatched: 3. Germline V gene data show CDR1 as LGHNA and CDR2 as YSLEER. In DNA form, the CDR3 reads TGCGCCAGCAGCCGGACTAGTCTCTACAATGAGCAGTTCTTC. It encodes CASSRTSLYNEQFF.

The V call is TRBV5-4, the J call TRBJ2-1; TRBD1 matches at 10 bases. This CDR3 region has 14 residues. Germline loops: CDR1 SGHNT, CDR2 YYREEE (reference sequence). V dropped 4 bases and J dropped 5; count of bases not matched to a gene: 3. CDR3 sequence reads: CASSIGTGDNEQFF. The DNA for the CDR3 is TGTGCCAGCAGCATAGGGACAGGGGACAATGAGCAGTTCTTC.

The CDR3 loop is CAISETPGQANYGYTF. DNA of the CDR3: TGTGCCATCAGTGAGACCCCGGGACAGGCCAACTATGGCTACACCTTC. This rearrangement joins TRBV10-3 to TRBJ1-2, with 8 bases aligning to TRBD1. CDR1 ENHRY and CDR2 SYGVKD come from the germline V gene. The junction had 7 bases not matched to a gene; V was cut back by 2 bases and J by 2 bases. The CDR3 extends over 16 amino acids.

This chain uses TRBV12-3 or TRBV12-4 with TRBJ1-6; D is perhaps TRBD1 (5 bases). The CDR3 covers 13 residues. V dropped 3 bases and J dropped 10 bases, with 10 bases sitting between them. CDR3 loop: CASSFLQGSPLHF. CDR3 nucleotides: TGTGCCAGCAGTTTTTTGCAGGGATCACCCCTCCACTTT.

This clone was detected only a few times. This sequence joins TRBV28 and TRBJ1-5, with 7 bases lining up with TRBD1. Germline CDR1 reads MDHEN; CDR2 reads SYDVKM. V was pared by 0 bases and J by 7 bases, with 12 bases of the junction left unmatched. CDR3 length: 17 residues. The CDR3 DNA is TGTGCCAGCAGTTTATGGAGCCTGGACAGGCGAATGCAGCCCCAGCATTTT. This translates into CASSLWSLDRRMQPQHF.